The rows below give T cell receptor beta chains drawn from one sample of a study of blood T cells in healthy people across ages. TCRdb called the 5' RACE reads again in MiXCR, with one record for every CDR3 protein. The top ten hold less than 5% of the sample, which has roughly 1.5 million distinct CDR3 sequences, roughly 43% seen once. The sample was blood. The receptor source for this set is a woman younger than 30 in good health. Each CDR3 is given with its conserved first and last residue. The order of the fields is D gene, V gene, J gene, clone size, CDR3 protein, CDR3 DNA. A D gene is named only where the DNA matches it firmly. Not all rows give a size; the values are once, few, many and, for expanded clones, a class.

>-|TRBV6-6|TRBJ2-7|-
CASSYRQGSSYNEQYF
TGTGCCAGCAGTTACCGGCAGGGAAGCTCCTACAATGAGCAGTACTTC
>TRBD2|TRBV4-2|TRBJ2-5|-
CASGQGASGMGGLRETQYF
TGTGCCAGCGGCCAAGGAGCTAGCGGTATGGGAGGATTGCGAGAGACCCAGTACTTC
>-|TRBV2|TRBJ2-1|-
CASSELADSYNEQFF
TGTGCCAGCAGTGAACTAGCCGACTCCTACAATGAGCAGTTCTTC
>-|TRBV15|TRBJ1-2|-
CATSREDRLYGYGYTF
TGTGCCACCAGCAGAGAGGACAGACTATATGGCTATGGCTACACCTTC
>TRBD1|TRBV6-2/TRBV6-3|TRBJ1-5|-
CASSYDGTGGQHF
TGTGCCAGCAGTTACGATGGGACAGGGGGTCAGCATTTT
>TRBD1|TRBV27|TRBJ2-5|few
CASSIGQDQETQYF
TGTGCCAGCAGTATCGGACAGGACCAAGAGACCCAGTACTTC
>-|TRBV20-1|TRBJ1-5|few
CSAIPGSNQPQHF
TGCAGTGCTATCCCGGGGAGCAATCAGCCCCAGCATTTT
>TRBD1|TRBV7-2|TRBJ2-7|-
CASSQGAYGEQYF
TGTGCCAGCAGTCAGGGGGCGTATGGAGAGCAGTACTTC
>TRBD1|TRBV7-8|TRBJ2-7|few
CASSVTGVPHEQYF
TGTGCCAGCAGCGTAACAGGGGTTCCCCACGAGCAGTACTTC
>-|TRBV6-1|TRBJ2-7|few
CASSAGEGGYEQYF
TGTGCCAGCAGTGCAGGGGAAGGGGGCTACGAGCAGTACTTC
>-|TRBV7-2|TRBJ1-5|-
CASSLSVGVKPQHF
TGTGCCAGCAGCTTATCCGTCGGGGTGAAGCCCCAGCATTTT
>-|TRBV3-1|TRBJ2-1|few
CASSQGIRTDEQFF
TGTGCCAGCAGCCAAGGTATTAGGACAGATGAGCAGTTCTTC
>-|TRBV29-1|TRBJ1-4|-
CSVRDSRGPNEKLFF
TGCAGCGTTCGGGACTCCCGAGGGCCTAATGAAAAACTGTTTTTT
>TRBD2|TRBV6-2/TRBV6-3|TRBJ2-1|once
CASRLAVDYNEQFF
TGTGCCAGCAGACTAGCGGTCGACTACAATGAGCAGTTCTTC
>-|TRBV24-1|TRBJ2-5|few
CATSESAGQETQYF
TGTGCCACCAGTGAATCGGCCGGACAAGAGACCCAGTACTTC
>-|TRBV3-1|TRBJ2-5|few
CASSQDRVGVARSETQYF
TGTGCCAGCAGCCAAGATAGGGTAGGAGTAGCGCGGTCAGAGACCCAGTACTTC
>-|TRBV4-1|TRBJ2-1|-
CASGQDPLAAPYNEQFF
TGCGCCAGCGGCCAAGATCCCTTAGCGGCGCCCTACAATGAGCAGTTCTTC
>-|TRBV27|TRBJ2-7|once
CASSRTAEPGEQYF
TGTGCCAGCAGCCGGACGGCGGAACCCGGCGAGCAGTACTTC
>TRBD2|TRBV4-1|TRBJ2-2|-
CASSLVGGGAGELFF
TGCGCCAGCAGCCTGGTGGGCGGGGGTGCCGGGGAGCTGTTTTTT
>-|TRBV28|TRBJ1-2|-
CASSSSGPRSEGYTF
TGTGCCAGCAGTTCCTCGGGGCCGCGATCGGAAGGCTACACCTTC
>-|TRBV20-1|TRBJ2-3|few
CSARVPMRTDTQYF
TGCAGTGCTAGAGTCCCTATGCGCACAGATACGCAGTATTTT
>-|TRBV20-1|TRBJ2-1|-
CSATQGPNEQFF
TGCAGTGCAACACAGGGACCCAATGAGCAGTTCTTC
>-|TRBV7-9|TRBJ1-1|few
CASSVILGNTEAFF
TGTGCCAGCAGCGTTATTTTAGGGAACACTGAAGCTTTCTTT
>-|TRBV20-1|TRBJ1-1|once
CSAREDSWTAAFF
TGCAGTGCTAGAGAGGACAGCTGGACTGCAGCTTTCTTT
>-|TRBV6-2/TRBV6-3|TRBJ2-1|few
CASSYLVGANEQFF
TGTGCCAGCAGTTACTTAGTGGGAGCGAATGAGCAGTTCTTC
>-|TRBV10-3|TRBJ1-4|-
CAISGGQAGEKLFF
TGTGCCATCAGTGGTGGTCAGGCGGGCGAAAAACTGTTTTTT
>-|TRBV20-1|TRBJ1-2|-
CSARRTFAYGYTF
TGCAGTGCTAGAAGGACATTCGCCTATGGCTACACCTTC
>-|TRBV21-1|TRBJ1-5|few
CASSRGQGSNQPQHF
TGTGCCAGCAGCAGGGGACAAGGGAGCAATCAGCCCCAGCATTTT
>-|TRBV11-2|TRBJ2-3|medium-sized
CASSFYNTDTQYF
TGTGCCAGCAGCTTTTACAACACAGATACGCAGTATTTT
>-|TRBV10-3|TRBJ2-3|-
CAIRVRANTDTQYF
TGTGCCATCAGAGTGAGGGCTAACACAGATACGCAGTATTTT
>-|TRBV4-1|TRBJ2-3|many
CASSHPRDTQYF
TGCGCCAGCAGCCACCCCCGGGATACGCAGTATTTT
>-|TRBV12-3/TRBV12-4|TRBJ1-2|-
CASSSHAAAGQTHGYTF
TGTGCCAGCAGTTCCCATGCCGCTGCAGGACAAACCCATGGCTACACCTTC
>TRBD1|TRBV7-6|TRBJ2-1|once
CASSAGTEEQFF
TGTGCCAGCAGCGCCGGGACAGAGGAGCAGTTCTTC
>-|TRBV12-3/TRBV12-4|TRBJ1-4|few
CASSSKGATNEKLFF
TGTGCCAGCAGTTCGAAGGGGGCAACTAATGAAAAACTGTTTTTT
>TRBD2|TRBV12-3/TRBV12-4|TRBJ2-1|-
CASSPTSGGVYNEQFF
TGTGCCAGCAGTCCGACTAGCGGAGGGGTCTACAATGAGCAGTTCTTC
>-|TRBV29-1|TRBJ2-1|many
CSAPLAYNEQFF
TGCAGCGCCCCACTAGCTTACAATGAGCAGTTCTTC
>-|TRBV7-9|TRBJ2-7|-
CASSSDRSPFSYEQYF
TGTGCCAGCAGCTCAGACAGGTCCCCCTTCTCCTACGAGCAGTACTTC
>TRBD2|TRBV9|TRBJ2-3|-
CASSSAGGPDTQYF
TGTGCCAGCAGCTCAGCGGGGGGGCCAGATACGCAGTATTTT
>-|TRBV15|TRBJ2-1|-
CATSREYNEQFF
TGTGCCACCAGCAGAGAGTACAATGAGCAGTTCTTC
>-|TRBV20-1|TRBJ2-1|-
CSARPADYGGIGEFF
TGCAGTGCTAGACCAGCCGACTATGGCGGGATTGGGGAGTTCTTC
>-|TRBV20-1|TRBJ1-4|-
CSAREGGAGTNEKLFF
TGCAGTGCTAGAGAAGGGGGGGCGGGAACTAATGAAAAACTGTTTTTT
>-|TRBV20-1|TRBJ2-7|-
CSAVGAPAHNEQYF
TGCAGTGCCGTTGGGGCCCCGGCACACAATGAGCAGTACTTC
>-|TRBV15|TRBJ2-1|many
CATSRERDSYNEQFF
TGTGCCACCAGCAGAGAGCGGGACTCCTACAATGAGCAGTTCTTC
>-|TRBV29-1|TRBJ2-1|-
CSVGGRANNEQFF
TGCAGCGTTGGGGGCAGGGCTAACAATGAGCAGTTCTTC
>-|TRBV5-6|TRBJ1-1|-
CASSLNARWNTEAFF
TGTGCCAGCAGCTTGAACGCCCGATGGAACACTGAAGCTTTCTTT
>-|TRBV12-3/TRBV12-4|TRBJ2-4|-
CASTLGRANIQYF
TGTGCCAGCACTTTAGGCAGGGCCAACATTCAGTACTTC
>-|TRBV6-5|TRBJ1-2|-
CASSYLVGSRNYGYTF
TGTGCCAGCAGTTACTTAGTGGGAAGTAGAAACTATGGCTACACCTTC
>TRBD2|TRBV27|TRBJ2-1|-
CASRPFRGGTSEQFF
TGTGCCAGCAGACCCTTCCGCGGGGGGACAAGTGAGCAGTTCTTC
>TRBD1|TRBV6-6|TRBJ2-7|-
CASRSLQGNYEQYF
TGTGCCAGCAGGTCGTTACAGGGGAACTACGAGCAGTACTTC
>TRBD2|TRBV28|TRBJ2-3|-
CASSPGGLETDTQYF
TGTGCCAGCAGTCCGGGGGGACTAGAGACAGATACGCAGTATTTT
>-|TRBV7-2|TRBJ1-3|-
CASSLASGRNSGNTIYF
TGTGCCAGCAGCTTAGCGTCGGGACGGAACTCTGGAAACACCATATATTTT
>TRBD2|TRBV20-1|TRBJ2-3|few
CSARNAYGGAGDTQYF
TGCAGTGCTAGAAACGCATACGGGGGGGCTGGAGATACGCAGTATTTT
>-|TRBV16|TRBJ1-4|-
CASSQRREKLFF
TGTGCCAGCAGCCAAAGAAGAGAAAAACTGTTTTTT